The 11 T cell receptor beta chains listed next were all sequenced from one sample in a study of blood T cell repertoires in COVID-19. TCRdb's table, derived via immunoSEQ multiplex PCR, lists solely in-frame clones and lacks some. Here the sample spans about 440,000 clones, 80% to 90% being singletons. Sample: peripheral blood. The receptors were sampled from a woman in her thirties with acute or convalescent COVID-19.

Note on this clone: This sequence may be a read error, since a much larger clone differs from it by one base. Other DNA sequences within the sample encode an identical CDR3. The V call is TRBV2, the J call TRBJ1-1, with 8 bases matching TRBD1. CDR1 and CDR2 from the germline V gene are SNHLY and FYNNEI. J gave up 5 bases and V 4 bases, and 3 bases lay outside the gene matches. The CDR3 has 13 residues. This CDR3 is CASSGDRGTEAFF. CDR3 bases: TGTGCCAGCAGTGGAGACAGGGGTACTGAAGCTTTCTTT.

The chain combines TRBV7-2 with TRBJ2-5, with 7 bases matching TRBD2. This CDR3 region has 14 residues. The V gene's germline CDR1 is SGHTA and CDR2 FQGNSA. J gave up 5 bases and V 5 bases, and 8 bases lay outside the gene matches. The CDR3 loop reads CASSVRDYGETQYF. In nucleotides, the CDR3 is TGTGCCAGCAGCGTCCGGGACTACGGGGAGACCCAGTACTTC.

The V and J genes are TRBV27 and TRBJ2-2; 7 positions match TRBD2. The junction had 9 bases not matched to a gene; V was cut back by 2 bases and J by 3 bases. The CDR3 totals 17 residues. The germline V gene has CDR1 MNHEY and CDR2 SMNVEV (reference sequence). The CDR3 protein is CASSLSIGDYYTGELFF. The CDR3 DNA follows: TGTGCCAGCAGTTTAAGTATAGGGGACTATTACACCGGGGAGCTGTTTTTT.

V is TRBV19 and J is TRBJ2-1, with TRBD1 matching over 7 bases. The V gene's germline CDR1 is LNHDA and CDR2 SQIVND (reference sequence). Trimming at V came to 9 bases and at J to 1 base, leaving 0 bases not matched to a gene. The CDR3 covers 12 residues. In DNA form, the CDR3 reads TGTGCCAGGGACAGGTCCTACAATGAGCAGTTCTTC. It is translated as CARDRSYNEQFF. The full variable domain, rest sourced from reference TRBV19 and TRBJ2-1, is DGGITQSPKYLFRKEGQNVTLSCEQNLNHDAMYWYRQDPGQGLRLIYYSQIVNDFQKGDIAEGYSVSREKKESFPLTVTSAQKNPTAFYLCARDRSYNEQFFGPGTRLTVL.

CDR3 in amino acids: CASSFWTSGVSTDTQYF. In DNA, the CDR3 is TGTGCCAGCAGTTTCTGGACTAGCGGGGTGAGCACAGATACGCAGTATTTT. The chain has TRBV27 and TRBJ2-3, with 12 bases matching TRBD2. CDR1 is MNHEY and CDR2 is SMNVEV in the germline V gene (reference sequence). V trimming: 3 bases; J trimming: 0 bases; junction bases outside the gene matches: 4. The CDR3 spans 17 residues.

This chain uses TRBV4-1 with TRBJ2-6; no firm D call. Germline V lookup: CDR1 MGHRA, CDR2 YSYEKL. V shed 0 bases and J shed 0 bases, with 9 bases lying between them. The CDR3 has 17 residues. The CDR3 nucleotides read TGCGCCAGCAGCCAAGATCTTGCGTACTCTGGGGCCAACGTCCTGACTTTC. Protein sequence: CASSQDLAYSGANVLTF.

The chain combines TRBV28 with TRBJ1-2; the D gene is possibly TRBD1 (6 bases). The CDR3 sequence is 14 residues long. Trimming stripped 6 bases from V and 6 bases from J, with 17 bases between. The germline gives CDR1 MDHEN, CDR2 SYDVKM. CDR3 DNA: TGTGCCAGCAGCACCGGACAGAGACTCGATGGCTACACCTTC. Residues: CASSTGQRLDGYTF.

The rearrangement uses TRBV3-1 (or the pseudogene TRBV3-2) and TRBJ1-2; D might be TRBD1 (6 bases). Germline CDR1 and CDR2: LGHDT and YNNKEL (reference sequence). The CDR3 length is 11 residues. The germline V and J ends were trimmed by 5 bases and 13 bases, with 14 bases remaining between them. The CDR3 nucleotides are TGTGCCAGCAGCGCGAGGGGGACCTTCACCTTC. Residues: CASSARGTFTF.

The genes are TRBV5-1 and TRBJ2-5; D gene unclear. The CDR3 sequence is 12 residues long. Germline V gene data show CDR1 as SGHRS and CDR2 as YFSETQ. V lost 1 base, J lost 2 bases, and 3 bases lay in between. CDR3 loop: CASSLSQETQYF. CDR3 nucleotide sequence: TGCGCCAGCAGCTTGTCTCAAGAGACCCAGTACTTC.

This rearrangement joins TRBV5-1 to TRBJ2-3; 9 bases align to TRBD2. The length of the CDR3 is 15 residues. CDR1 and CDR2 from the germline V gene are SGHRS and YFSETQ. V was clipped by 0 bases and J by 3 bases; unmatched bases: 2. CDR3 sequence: CASSLVAGATDTQYF. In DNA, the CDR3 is TGCGCCAGCAGCTTGGTAGCGGGGGCGACAGATACGCAGTATTTT.

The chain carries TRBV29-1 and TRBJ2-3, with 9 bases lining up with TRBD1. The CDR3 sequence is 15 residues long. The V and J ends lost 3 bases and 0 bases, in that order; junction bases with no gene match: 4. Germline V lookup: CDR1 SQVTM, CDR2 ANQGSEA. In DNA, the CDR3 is TGCAGCGTTGAGGGACAGGGATCGAGCACAGATACGCAGTATTTT. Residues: CSVEGQGSSTDTQYF.